This entry lists 31 T cell receptor beta chains sequenced from one sample in a study of blood T cell repertoires in COVID-19. Measured with immunoSEQ multiplex PCR; TCRdb has only the in-frame clones, and not every one. The table includes some 270,000 clones, 70% to 85% detected once. Sequencing input: peripheral blood. The receptors come from a human donor with COVID-19, enrolled during active disease. The donor label of this sample is uncertain.

This clone was detected once. The J gene is TRBJ2-3, the V gene TRBV9; 9 positions agree with TRBD2. Germline loops: CDR1 SGDLS, CDR2 YYNGEE. The CDR3 length is 15 residues. The J segment lost 5 bases and the V segment lost 3 bases, leaving 7 bases of the junction unmatched. The CDR3 loop is CASSEGLAPGDTQYF. DNA of the CDR3: TGTGCCAGCAGCGAGGGACTAGCACCCGGAGATACGCAGTATTTT. The full variable domain, rest sourced from reference TRBV9 and TRBJ2-3, is DSGVTQTPKHLITATGQRVTLRCSPRSGDLSVYWYQQSLDQGLQFLIQYYNGEERAKGNILERFSAQQFPDLHSELNLSSLELGDSALYFCASSEGLAPGDTQYFGPGTRLTVL.

This clone has only one observation. The chain uses TRBV3-1 (or the pseudogene TRBV3-2) and TRBJ2-2, with D unresolved. V dropped 4 bases and J dropped 5 bases, with 8 bases sitting between them. The CDR3 covers 13 residues. From germline, CDR1 is LGHDT and CDR2 YNNKEL (reference sequence). CDR3 protein: CASSLASTGELFF. DNA for the CDR3: TGTGCCAGCAGCCTGGCCAGTACCGGGGAGCTGTTTTTT.

V and J are TRBV2 and TRBJ2-2, with 7 bases that match TRBD2. Trimming at V came to 5 bases and at J to 1 base, leaving 7 bases not matched to a gene. Germline loops: CDR1 SNHLY, CDR2 FYNNEI. CDR3 length: 16 residues. The CDR3 spells CASSSRGLKNTGELFF. Here the CDR3 DNA reads TGTGCCAGCAGTTCTCGGGGACTAAAGAACACCGGGGAGCTGTTTTTT. Full variable domain (missing parts from reference TRBV2 and TRBJ2-2): EPEVTQTPSHQVTQMGQEVILRCVPISNHLYFYWYRQILGQKVEFLVSFYNNEISEKSEIFDDQFSVERPDGSNFTLKIRSTKLEDSAMYFCASSSRGLKNTGELFFGEGSRLTVL.

This chain's CDR3 is CASSTQGGSFYEQYF. In DNA, the CDR3 is TGTGCCAGTAGTACCCAGGGGGGATCCTTCTACGAGCAGTACTTC. J is TRBJ2-7 and V is TRBV19; D is possibly TRBD1 (7 bases). The germline gives CDR1 LNHDA, CDR2 SQIVND (reference sequence). CDR3 size: 15 residues. Trimming removed 4 bases at V and 3 bases at J, with 16 bases between.

The rearrangement joins TRBV20-1 to TRBJ2-1; D gene uncertain. V lost 3 bases to trimming and J lost 8 bases, with 14 bases between them. This CDR3 has 13 residues. Germline V gene sequence: CDR1 DFQATT, CDR2 SNEGSKA (reference sequence). CDR3 nucleotide sequence: TGCAGTGCTAGTTTTCTGATCGAGGATGAGCAGTTCTTC. Its protein is CSASFLIEDEQFF.

In this sample, this clone turned up a few times. The CDR3 DNA reads TGTGCCAGTAGTACTGACAGGGTCGGCACCGGGGAGCTGTTTTTT. Translated: CASSTDRVGTGELFF. This chain uses TRBV19 with TRBJ2-2; 7 bases map to TRBD1. V shed 4 bases, J shed 4 bases, and the junction held 6 bases outside the gene matches. Germline CDR1 reads LNHDA; CDR2 reads SQIVND (reference sequence). This CDR3 contains 15 residues.

V usage is TRBV30 and J usage is TRBJ1-1; TRBD1 aligns across 8 bases. The germline V gene has CDR1 GTSNPN and CDR2 SVGIG (reference sequence). The junction had 13 bases not matched to a gene; V was cut back by 2 bases and J by 5 bases. The CDR3 totals 16 residues. CDR3 coding DNA: TGTGCCTGGAGTCAGGGGGCAGTAGGAGCGTGGACTGAAGCTTTCTTT. Protein sequence: CAWSQGAVGAWTEAFF.

The rearrangement links TRBV7-9 to TRBJ2-7; tentative D call: TRBD1 (7 bases). The CDR3 contains 15 residues. With 1 base removed from V and 2 bases from J, the gap between germline ends came to 12 bases. Per germline, CDR1 SEHNR and CDR2 FQNEAQ (reference sequence). CDR3 nucleotides: TGTGCCAGCAGCTTAGTGGAGGGGGCGGCCTACGAGCAGTACTTC. Residues: CASSLVEGAAYEQYF. Full variable domain (missing parts from reference TRBV7-9 and TRBJ2-7): DTGVSQNPRHKITKRGQNVTFRCDPISEHNRLYWYRQTLGQGPEFLTYFQNEAQLEKSRLLSDRFSAERPKGSFSTLEIQRTEQGDSAMYLCASSLVEGAAYEQYFGPGTRLTVT.

The chain combines TRBV10-1 with TRBJ1-3; no clear D gene. This CDR3 is built from 14 residues. V shed 3 bases and J shed 0 bases, with 6 bases lying between them. Looked up from germline, CDR1 is WNHNN and CDR2 is SYGVQD (reference sequence). The CDR3 region is CASSEQLSGNTIYF. The CDR3 bases are TGCGCCAGCAGTGAACAGCTCTCTGGAAACACCATATATTTT.

The chain combines TRBV5-1 with TRBJ2-7, with TRBD1 matching 7 bases. With V trimmed by 0 bases and J by 2 bases, 5 bases remained unmatched. CDR3 size: 15 residues. CDR1 and CDR2 from the germline V gene are SGHRS and YFSETQ. CDR3 coding DNA: TGCGCCAGCAGCTTGGAGGGGACAGTTACCTACGAGCAGTACTTC. This translates into CASSLEGTVTYEQYF.

J is TRBJ2-1 and V is TRBV5-1, with 7 bases identical to TRBD1. This CDR3 is built from 17 residues. Trimming cost V 0 bases and J 4 bases; bases outside gene matches: 10. Germline CDR1 SGHRS, CDR2 YFSETQ. CDR3 sequence: CASSLVSTGTAYNEQFF. DNA of the CDR3: TGCGCCAGCAGCTTGGTATCTACCGGGACAGCATACAATGAGCAGTTCTTC. Full variable domain (missing parts from reference TRBV5-1 and TRBJ2-1): KAGVTQTPRYLIKTRGQQVTLSCSPISGHRSVSWYQQTPGQGLQFLFEYFSETQRNKGNFPGRFSGRQFSNSRSEMNVSTLELGDSALYLCASSLVSTGTAYNEQFFGPGTRLTVL.

The rearrangement links TRBV7-2 to TRBJ2-7; tentative D call: TRBD2 (6 bases). Germline CDR1 and CDR2: SGHTA and FQGNSA. Trimming removed 1 base at V and 2 bases at J, with 9 bases between. This CDR3 has 14 amino acids. CDR3 protein: CASSLGRTTYEQYF. CDR3 DNA sequence: TGTGCCAGCAGCTTAGGCAGGACTACCTACGAGCAGTACTTC. The full variable domain, rest sourced from reference TRBV7-2 and TRBJ2-7, is GAGVSQSPSNKVTEKGKDVELRCDPISGHTALYWYRQSLGQGLEFLIYFQGNSAPDKSGLPSDRFSAERTGGSVSTLTIQRTQQEDSAVYLCASSLGRTTYEQYFGPGTRLTVT.

The rearrangement links TRBV5-1 to TRBJ1-1, with TRBD1 matching over 7 bases. CDR1 is SGHRS and CDR2 is YFSETQ in the germline V gene. The CDR3 length is 14 residues. Trimming cost V 2 bases and J 4 bases; bases outside gene matches: 5. CDR3 amino acids: CASSFQGDGTEAFF. CDR3 in DNA: TGCGCCAGCAGCTTCCAGGGGGACGGCACTGAAGCTTTCTTT.

The rearrangement joins TRBV7-9 to TRBJ2-5; 8 nucleotides match TRBD2. CDR1 is SEHNR, CDR2 FQNEAQ, per germline (reference sequence). CDR3 size: 14 residues. Trimming removed 3 bases from V and 6 bases from J; junction bases left unmatched: 6. In DNA form, the CDR3 reads TGTGCCAGCAGCTTCCCGGGAGGGCCTCAGACCCAGTACTTC. Protein sequence: CASSFPGGPQTQYF.

V is TRBV7-2 and J is TRBJ2-5; 11 bases align to TRBD2. After removal of 5 bases from V and 2 bases from J, the junction contained 7 bases not matched to a gene. The V gene's germline CDR1 is SGHTA and CDR2 FQGNSA. The CDR3 runs to 16 residues. This CDR3 reads CASSPAVAGGQETQYF. The CDR3 DNA reads as TGTGCCAGCAGCCCGGCGGTAGCGGGAGGGCAAGAGACCCAGTACTTC.

This chain joins TRBV6-5 and TRBJ1-2; D gene uncertain. Germline CDR1 is MNHEY and CDR2 is SVGAGI. This CDR3 has 13 amino acids. V lost 8 bases to trimming and J lost 6 bases, with 16 bases between them. The CDR3 sequence is CASGVPRGDGYTF. The CDR3 nucleotides are TGTGCCAGCGGCGTCCCGAGAGGAGATGGCTACACCTTC.

The CDR3 protein is CASSYGRGANTGELFF. For the CDR3, the DNA is TGTGCCAGCAGTTACGGGAGGGGCGCGAACACCGGGGAGCTGTTTTTT. The chain is built from TRBV6-2 or TRBV6-3 and TRBJ2-2; 7 bases fit TRBD2. V gave up 2 bases and J gave up 0 bases; unmatched junction bases: 3. The germline V gene encodes CDR1 MNHEY and CDR2 SVGEGT. The length of the CDR3 is 16 residues.

The gene calls are TRBV19 and TRBJ1-1; 8 nucleotides match TRBD1. Germline CDR1 and CDR2: LNHDA and SQIVND (reference sequence). This CDR3 has 15 amino acids. The ends lost 6 bases at V and 1 base at J; junction bases unmatched: 7. The chain's CDR3 is CASRGNDRGNTEAFF. CDR3 bases: TGTGCCAGTAGGGGAAACGACAGGGGGAACACTGAAGCTTTCTTT.

V gene TRBV6-5 combines with J gene TRBJ1-1; TRBD1 matches at 9 bases. Germline CDR1 is MNHEY and CDR2 is SVGAGI. The junction had 5 bases not matched to a gene; V was cut back by 6 bases and J by 3 bases. CDR3 length: 14 residues. The CDR3 DNA reads TGTGCCAGCAGACGACAGGGGGGACACACTGAAGCTTTCTTT. Translating gives CASRRQGGHTEAFF.

The chain carries TRBV3-1 (or the pseudogene TRBV3-2) and TRBJ1-3; D ambiguous. This CDR3 region has 14 residues. Trimming cost V 2 bases and J 1 base, with 6 bases left between them. From germline, CDR1 is LGHDT and CDR2 YNNKEL (reference sequence). CDR3 in amino acids: CASSQSVSGNTIYF. CDR3 nucleotide sequence: TGTGCCAGCAGCCAATCAGTATCTGGAAACACCATATATTTT.

The V call is TRBV28, the J call TRBJ2-5; 11 bases are shared with TRBD1. The CDR3 totals 15 residues. V lost 5 bases and J lost 5; bases outside the gene matches: 7. Germline V CDR1 and CDR2: MDHEN, SYDVKM. DNA for the CDR3: TGTGCCAGCAGTCCCCGGACAGGGGGCCGGGAGACCCAGTACTTC. It specifies CASSPRTGGRETQYF.

The rearrangement uses TRBV21-1 and TRBJ1-5; the table's D call, TRBD1, has no DNA check behind it. TRBV21-1 is deemed a pseudogene. The CDR3 loop spans 13 amino acids. The CDR3 nucleotides are TGTGCCAGCAGCAAAGTGTGGGGCCAGCCCCAGCATTTT. Protein sequence: CASSKVWGQPQHF.

As for this clone: A read error may produce the germline difference seen at one junction end. This chain uses TRBV11-2 with TRBJ2-7; TRBD2 is a possible D gene (5 bases). This CDR3 is 14 amino acids long. Germline V gives CDR1 SGHAT, CDR2 FQNNGV. The CDR3 DNA reads TGTGCCAGCAGCTTAGGCGGGCCCTCCAACGAGCAGTACTTC. It codes for CASSLGGPSNEQYF.

The CDR3 spells CASCRFPLGTSQKPPNEKLFF. CDR3 DNA: TGTGCCAGCTGCCGTTTCCCTCTGGGGACTTCCCAAAAACCGCCTAATGAAAAACTGTTTTTT. The rearrangement joins TRBV27 to TRBJ1-4, with D possibly being TRBD1 (5 bases). Germline V gives CDR1 MNHEY, CDR2 SMNVEV (reference sequence). The CDR3 covers 21 residues. Trimming took 8 bases from V and 3 from J, leaving 34 bases between them. The entire variable domain, with the rest obtained from reference TRBV27 and TRBJ1-4, is as follows: EAQVTQNPRYLITVTGKKLTVTCSQNMNHEYMSWYRQDPGLGLRQIYYSMNVEVTDKGDVPEGYKVSRKEKRNFPLILESPSPNQTSLYFCASCRFPLGTSQKPPNEKLFFGSGTQLSVL.

The chain links TRBV9 to TRBJ1-2; D may be TRBD1 (6 bases). This CDR3 region has 15 residues. CDR1 SGDLS and CDR2 YYNGEE come from the germline V gene. Trimming stripped 5 bases from V and 5 bases from J, with 19 bases between. The CDR3 loop is CASSDYRGEGYGYTF. The CDR3 nucleotides are TGTGCCAGCAGTGATTATAGGGGGGAGGGGTATGGCTACACCTTC.

The rearrangement links TRBV10-2 to TRBJ2-2; D is possibly TRBD1 (6 bases). From germline, CDR1 is WSHSY and CDR2 SAAADI. The CDR3 is 14 residues long. V lost 5 bases and J lost 4, with 11 bases in between. CDR3 in amino acids: CASSTGILTGELFF. The CDR3 DNA sequence: TGCGCCAGCAGTACAGGGATCCTCACCGGGGAGCTGTTTTTT.

The J gene is TRBJ2-5, the V gene TRBV5-5; 7 bases match TRBD1. The germline V gene encodes CDR1 SGHKS and CDR2 YYEKEE (reference sequence). The CDR3 consists of 15 residues. Trimming removed 3 bases from V and 4 bases from J; junction bases left unmatched: 9. DNA of the CDR3: TGTGCCAGCAGCTGGACCCCGACAGGGCGAGAGACCCAGTACTTC. Translation gives CASSWTPTGRETQYF.

The chain has TRBV6-5 and TRBJ2-5; 11 bases are shared with TRBD2. The germline CDR1 and CDR2 sequences are MNHEY and SVGAGI. The CDR3 covers 14 residues. With V trimmed by 6 bases and J by 2 bases, 2 bases remained unmatched. CDR3 sequence (DNA): TGTGCCAGCAGACTAGCGGGGGCACAAGAGACCCAGTACTTC. Its protein is CASRLAGAQETQYF.

This clone has a single count. The gene calls are TRBV27 and TRBJ1-2, with a weak D call TRBD1 (6 bases). The CDR3 length is 15 residues. In germline, CDR1 is MNHEY, CDR2 SMNVEV (reference sequence). The ends were cut back, 6 bases at V and 8 bases at J, with 22 bases in the middle. CDR3 DNA: TGTGCCAGCAGCCCCCACCAACAGGGTGCATGGGGCTACACCTTC. It translates to CASSPHQQGAWGYTF.

The chain has TRBV30 and TRBJ1-6, with no clear D. Trimming removed 3 bases from V and 7 bases from J, with 16 bases in between. CDR1 GTSNPN and CDR2 SVGIG come from the germline V gene (reference sequence). The CDR3 has 15 residues. The CDR3 bases are TGTGCCTGGAGCCCCAATCCCCGAGAGAATTCACCCCTCCACTTT. This gives the protein CAWSPNPRENSPLHF.

CDR3 residues: CASSRDRGRAGGTRTDTQYF. The CDR3 coding sequence is TGTGCCAGCTCCCGCGACAGGGGGCGCGCAGGGGGGACCCGAACAGATACGCAGTATTTT. The chain employs TRBV18 and TRBJ2-3, with 10 bases aligning to TRBD1. With V trimmed by 6 bases and J by 3 bases, 21 bases remained unmatched. CDR1 KGHSH and CDR2 LQKENI come from the germline V gene. The CDR3 runs to 20 residues.